A single sample gave rise to the 30 T cell receptor beta chains below, sequenced in a study of T cells after yellow fever vaccination. Using its own MiXCR run on the 5' RACE reads, TCRdb lists one record per CDR3 protein. The sample contains 200,000 to 250,000 distinct CDR3 sequences, about 7% of which appear only once. The starting material was CD4+ T cells sorted from PBMCs, obtained 15 days after the yellow fever booster vaccination. Receptors were obtained from a man aged 25-45 years who received the YFV17D yellow fever vaccine.

In regard to this clonotype: Sequence at one end of the junction differs from germline and may be a read error. The V gene is TRBV15, the J gene TRBJ2-7; tentatively, D is TRBD1 (5 bases). The germline CDR1 and CDR2 sequences are LNHNV and YYDKDF (reference sequence). The CDR3 has 16 residues. CDR3 coding DNA: TGTGCCACCGGCAGAGATCAGGGCAGTAGCTCCTACGAGCAGTACTTC. Its protein product is CATGRDQGSSSYEQYF.

In this sample, this clonotype turned up a few times. This sequence joins TRBV7-6 and TRBJ2-7, with 9 nucleotides matching TRBD2. This CDR3 contains 14 residues. The J segment lost 5 bases and the V segment lost 5 bases, leaving 7 bases of the junction unmatched. Germline values: CDR1 SGHVS, CDR2 FNYEAQ. CDR3 sequence: CASSALGTSNEQYF. The CDR3, as DNA: TGTGCCAGCAGCGCGCTCGGGACTAGCAACGAGCAGTACTTC.

This clonotype appeared many times. The CDR3 nucleotides are TGCAGTGGACTAGCGGGTTTCAATGAGCAGTTCTTC. It codes for CSGLAGFNEQFF. The rearrangement joins TRBV20-1 to TRBJ2-1; 10 positions match TRBD2. CDR1 and CDR2 (germline): DFQATT, SNEGSKA (reference sequence). The CDR3 contains 12 residues. Trimming took 7 bases from V and 6 from J; bases not matched to a gene: 3.

About this clonotype itself: This clone may be a read error of a much larger clone one base away. The chain uses TRBV20-1 and TRBJ2-1; no reliable D call. The CDR3 covers 12 residues. Germline values: CDR1 DFQATT, CDR2 SNEGSKA (reference sequence). CDR3 sequence: CNATKQAREQFF. The CDR3 nucleotides read TGCAATGCTACCAAACAAGCGAGGGAGCAGTTCTTC.

This clonotype was found many times. V usage is TRBV29-1 and J usage is TRBJ2-1; D call uncertain. Trimming took off 6 bases at V and 0 bases at J, with 9 bases between the two ends. Germline assignment: CDR1 SQVTM and CDR2 ANQGSEA. This CDR3 spans 13 amino acids. CDR3 sequence: CSVPRSSYNEQFF. In DNA form, the CDR3 reads TGCAGCGTACCCAGGTCCTCCTACAATGAGCAGTTCTTC.

This clonotype was found many times. This chain uses TRBV9 with TRBJ2-1; TRBD2 aligns across 7 bases. Germline V gene data show CDR1 as SGDLS and CDR2 as YYNGEE. J lost 6 bases, V lost 0 bases, and 6 bases had no gene match. The CDR3 is made up of 15 amino acids. The CDR3 nucleotides read TGTGCCAGCAGCGTAGCAGCGGGGCGATTCAATGAGCAGTTCTTC. Protein sequence: CASSVAAGRFNEQFF.

In its sample, this clonotype was seen a few times. The V gene is TRBV19, the J gene TRBJ1-5; maybe TRBD1 (5 bases). The germline CDR1 and CDR2 sequences are LNHDA and SQIVND (reference sequence). Trimming removed 7 bases at V and 5 bases at J, with 18 bases between. The CDR3 spans 15 residues. CDR3 bases: TGTGCCAGTAATAAATTAGGGGCGGTTTATCAGCCCCAGCATTTT. This sequence encodes CASNKLGAVYQPQHF. The full variable domain, with the rest looked up from reference TRBV19 and TRBJ1-5, is DGGITQSPKYLFRKEGQNVTLSCEQNLNHDAMYWYRQDPGQGLRLIYYSQIVNDFQKGDIAEGYSVSREKKESFPLTVTSAQKNPTAFYLCASNKLGAVYQPQHFGDGTRLSIL.

This clonotype was recorded many times. The J gene is TRBJ2-3, the V gene TRBV20-1, with 7 bases that match TRBD2. Germline lookup yields CDR1 DFQATT and CDR2 SNEGSKA (reference sequence). The CDR3 consists of 13 residues. The CDR3: CRGGTPSTDTQYF. CDR3 sequence (DNA): TGCAGGGGGGGGACGCCTAGCACAGATACGCAGTATTTT.

In this sample, this clonotype turned up many times. The chain links TRBV5-4 to TRBJ1-5, with D unclear. This CDR3 is built from 14 residues. Trimming shortened V by 0 bases and J by 0 bases, and 4 bases separated the two germline ends. The germline gives CDR1 SGHNT, CDR2 YYREEE (reference sequence). The CDR3, as DNA: TGTGCCAGCAGCTTGGCACATAGCAATCAGCCCCAGCATTTT. Amino acids: CASSLAHSNQPQHF.

The V gene is TRBV18, the J gene TRBJ2-5, with D possibly TRBD2 on 6 matching bases. Germline V gene lookup returns CDR1 KGHSH and CDR2 LQKENI. V gave up 2 bases and J gave up 0 bases, with 13 bases separating them. The CDR3 contains 16 residues. CDR3 DNA: TGTGCCAGCTCACCAAACCTAGCGACCTACCAAGAGACCCAGTACTTC. Translating it yields CASSPNLATYQETQYF.

This rearrangement joins TRBV7-2 to TRBJ2-5; D is unclear. Trimming took 1 base from V and 4 from J, leaving 16 bases between them. CDR1 and CDR2 from the germline V gene are SGHTA and FQGNSA. The CDR3 sequence is 16 residues long. The CDR3 sequence is CASSLVLWARGETQYF. The CDR3 DNA reads TGTGCCAGCAGCTTAGTTTTGTGGGCTAGAGGAGAGACCCAGTACTTC.

Many counts were recorded for this clonotype. The V call is TRBV7-2, the J call TRBJ2-5, with TRBD1 identical over 10 bases. Germline trimming cut 4 bases from V and 5 bases from J; bases unmatched to any gene: 10. CDR3 size: 16 residues. Germline lookup yields CDR1 SGHTA and CDR2 FQGNSA. The CDR3 DNA reads as TGTGCCAGCAGCTCATCCGGACAGGGGGGCTATGAGACCCAGTACTTC. Amino acid sequence: CASSSSGQGGYETQYF.

A few counts support this clonotype. The CDR3 is CASRWGQGGYNEQFF. Written as DNA, the CDR3 is TGTGCCAGCAGATGGGGACAGGGAGGATACAATGAGCAGTTCTTC. The V call is TRBV6-2 or TRBV6-3, the J call TRBJ2-1; 9 bases agree with TRBD1. The CDR3 runs to 15 residues. V lost 6 bases to trimming and J lost 4 bases; unmatched junction nucleotides: 7. Germline lookup yields CDR1 MNHEY and CDR2 SVGEGT.

The chain has TRBV6-2 or TRBV6-3 and TRBJ2-7; D is ambiguous. CDR1 is MNHEY and CDR2 is SVGEGT in the germline V gene. V was trimmed by 2 bases and J by 2 bases, leaving 13 bases between them. The CDR3 is made up of 15 amino acids. This CDR3 is CASSYPIRTAYEQYF. The CDR3 nucleotides read TGTGCCAGCAGTTACCCTATCCGGACCGCCTACGAGCAGTACTTC.

This clonotype occurred many times. This chain links TRBV6-2 or TRBV6-3 with TRBJ2-3; D uncertain. Germline values: CDR1 MNHEY, CDR2 SVGEGT. V was clipped by 3 bases and J by 2 bases, with 9 bases between them. The CDR3 extends over 14 amino acids. The CDR3: CASSYFGVTDTQYF. CDR3 bases: TGTGCCAGCAGTTATTTCGGAGTCACAGATACGCAGTATTTT.

This clonotype occurred a few times. The chain has TRBV11-2 and TRBJ2-7, with 9 bases aligning to TRBD1. Germline V gene lookup returns CDR1 SGHAT and CDR2 FQNNGV. The CDR3 length is 15 residues. J gave up 3 bases and V 5 bases, and 8 bases lay outside the gene matches. The CDR3 here is CASSVSDRGNYEQYF. In nucleotides, the CDR3 is TGTGCCAGCAGCGTATCCGACAGGGGGAACTACGAGCAGTACTTC.

Worth noting for this clonotype: At one of its ends the junction is not consistent with the germline gene, which may arise from a read error. The V call is TRBV12-3 or TRBV12-4, the J call TRBJ2-2, with TRBD1 matching 7 bases. The CDR3 is made up of 16 amino acids. The CDR3 DNA follows: TGTGCCAGCAGTCCGGGACAGCCGACGAACACCGCGGAGCTGTTTTTT. Translation: CASSPGQPTNTAELFF.

In its sample, this clonotype was seen many times. J is TRBJ2-1 and V is TRBV12-3 or TRBV12-4; 10 bases line up with TRBD2. This CDR3 region has 15 residues. J lost 3 bases, V lost 3 bases, and 2 bases had no gene match. The CDR3 loop is CASSFLAGVYNEQFF. The CDR3 DNA is TGTGCCAGCAGTTTTCTAGCGGGAGTCTACAATGAGCAGTTCTTC.

This clonotype was seen more than once but under ten times. This chain links TRBV19 with TRBJ2-3; 9 nucleotides align to TRBD2. This CDR3 region has 13 residues. Looked up from germline, CDR1 is LNHDA and CDR2 is SQIVND (reference sequence). V dropped 3 bases and J dropped 9; count of bases not matched to a gene: 4. The CDR3 coding sequence is TGTGCCAGTAGTATGACTAGCGGACCAACGCAGTATTTT. Residues: CASSMTSGPTQYF.

This clonotype was seen only a few times. The chain carries TRBV7-2 and TRBJ2-7; no reliable D call. Germline assignment: CDR1 SGHTA and CDR2 FQGNSA. The V end was cut by 6 bases, the J end by 3 bases, with 12 bases between. CDR3 size: 13 residues. CDR3 protein: CASRHRAHYEQYF. In DNA form, the CDR3 reads TGTGCCAGCAGGCATCGGGCCCACTACGAGCAGTACTTC.

This clonotype was counted many times. The CDR3 bases are TGTGCCAGCAGGGCAGCCGGGAGGGACAACAATGAGCAGTTCTTC. Translating gives CASRAAGRDNNEQFF. The gene calls are TRBV6-2 or TRBV6-3 and TRBJ2-1, with 8 bases fitting TRBD2. With V trimmed by 6 bases and J by 5 bases, 9 bases remained unmatched. The germline V gene encodes CDR1 MNHEY and CDR2 SVGEGT. This CDR3 comprises 15 residues.

V and J are TRBV20-1 and TRBJ1-5; D unclear. The CDR3 runs 15 residues. Trimming shortened V by 4 bases and J by 5 bases, and 18 bases separated the two germline ends. Looked up from germline, CDR1 is DFQATT and CDR2 is SNEGSKA (reference sequence). The CDR3 DNA is TGCAGTGCTAACCAGGACGGGATAAACGATCAGCCCCAGCATTTT. This encodes CSANQDGINDQPQHF.

This clonotype was counted between two and nine times. The gene calls are TRBV3-1 and TRBJ2-7; TRBD1 aligns across 9 bases. Germline-derived CDR1 and CDR2 are LGHDT and YNNKEL (reference sequence). The junction had 8 bases not matched to a gene; V was cut back by 4 bases and J by 7 bases. The CDR3 runs to 14 residues. The CDR3 DNA reads as TGTGCCAGCAGCCCCCGACAGGGGGTAGATGAGCAGTACTTC. The encoded protein is CASSPRQGVDEQYF.

This clonotype was detected many times. The J gene is TRBJ1-5, the V gene TRBV28; D perhaps matches TRBD1 (6 bases). The germline V gene has CDR1 MDHEN and CDR2 SYDVKM. CDR3 length: 15 amino acids. V lost 3 bases and J 7 bases, leaving 16 bases between the germline ends. The CDR3 bases are TGTGCCAGCAGTTTTTCCTCGGGGGGGCTACAGCCCCAGCATTTT. Protein: CASSFSSGGLQPQHF.

This clonotype was seen repeatedly, ten times or more. The chain has TRBV28 and TRBJ1-5; 7 nucleotides line up with TRBD1. After removal of 7 bases from V and 2 bases from J, the junction contained 8 bases not matched to a gene. The germline V gene has CDR1 MDHEN and CDR2 SYDVKM. This CDR3 spans 15 amino acids. CDR3 protein: CASTPRQGGNQPQHF. CDR3 bases: TGTGCCAGCACTCCCCGTCAGGGGGGCAATCAGCCCCAGCATTTT.

This chain's CDR3 is CASSQAGVAYNEQFF. CDR3 nucleotide sequence: TGTGCCAGCAGCCAGGCGGGAGTGGCCTACAATGAGCAGTTCTTC. The rearrangement links TRBV3-1 to TRBJ2-1; 7 positions match TRBD2. The ends lost 3 bases at V and 2 bases at J; junction bases unmatched: 4. Germline CDR1 and CDR2: LGHDT and YNNKEL (reference sequence). This CDR3 region has 15 residues.

The chain couples TRBV10-3 to TRBJ2-7, with TRBD1 matching 11 bases. The V and J ends lost 7 bases and 4 bases, in that order; junction bases with no gene match: 6. The CDR3 runs to 14 residues. In germline, CDR1 is ENHRY, CDR2 SYGVKD. The DNA for the CDR3 is TGTGCCATCACCCCGGGACAGGGGGTTTACGAGCAGTACTTC. Translation gives CAITPGQGVYEQYF.

This clonotype was recorded many times. The V call is TRBV7-2, the J call TRBJ2-2, with 8 bases fitting TRBD2. J lost 4 bases, V lost 1 base, and 8 bases had no gene match. The CDR3 contains 17 residues. Germline V CDR1 and CDR2: SGHTA, FQGNSA. The CDR3 bases are TGTGCCAGCAGCTTAGTTTTTAGGGCGGGAGGCACCGGGGAGCTGTTTTTT. Translated, it gives CASSLVFRAGGTGELFF.

This clonotype has only a few counts. The chain uses TRBV20-1 and TRBJ1-6, with D unresolved. V dropped 4 bases and J dropped 12 bases, with 7 bases sitting between them. The CDR3 spans 10 residues. Germline lookup yields CDR1 DFQATT and CDR2 SNEGSKA (reference sequence). The CDR3 loop is CSATDGPLHF. The CDR3 DNA sequence: TGCAGTGCTACGGACGGACCCCTCCACTTT.

This clonotype has just a few counts. The rearrangement joins TRBV6-5 to TRBJ1-5; D perhaps matches TRBD1 (5 bases). V was cut by 2 bases and J by 0 bases, with 11 bases left in between. The length of the CDR3 is 16 residues. Germline V lookup: CDR1 MNHEY, CDR2 SVGAGI. The CDR3 DNA reads TGTGCCAGCAGTTACCCATCGACAGTTAGCAATCAGCCCCAGCATTTT. As protein: CASSYPSTVSNQPQHF.